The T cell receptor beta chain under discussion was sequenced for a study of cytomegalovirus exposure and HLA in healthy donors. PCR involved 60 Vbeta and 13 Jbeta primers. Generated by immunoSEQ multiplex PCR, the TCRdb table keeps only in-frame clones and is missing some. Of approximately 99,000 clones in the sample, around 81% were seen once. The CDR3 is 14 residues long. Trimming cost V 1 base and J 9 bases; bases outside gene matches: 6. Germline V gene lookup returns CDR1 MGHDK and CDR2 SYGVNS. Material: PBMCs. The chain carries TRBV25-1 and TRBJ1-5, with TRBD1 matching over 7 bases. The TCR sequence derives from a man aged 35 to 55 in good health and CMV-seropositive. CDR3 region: CASSELEGGSPQHF. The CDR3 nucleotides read TGTGCCAGCAGTGAATTAGAAGGGGGCTCGCCCCAGCATTTT.